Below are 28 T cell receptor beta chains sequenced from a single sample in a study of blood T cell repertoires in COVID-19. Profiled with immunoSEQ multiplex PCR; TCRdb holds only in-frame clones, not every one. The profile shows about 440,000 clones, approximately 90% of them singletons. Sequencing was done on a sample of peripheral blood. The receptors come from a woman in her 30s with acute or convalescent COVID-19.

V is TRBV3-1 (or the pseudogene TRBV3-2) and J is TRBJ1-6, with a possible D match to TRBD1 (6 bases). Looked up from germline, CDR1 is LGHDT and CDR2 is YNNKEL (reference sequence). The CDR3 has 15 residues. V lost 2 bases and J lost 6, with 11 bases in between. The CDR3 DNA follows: TGTGCCAGCAGCCAATGGGACATAACTAATTCACCCCTCCACTTT. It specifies CASSQWDITNSPLHF.

The CDR3 DNA reads TGTGCCAGCAGCCACCCCGGGAGGACGGAGACCCAGTACTTC. It specifies CASSHPGRTETQYF. The J gene is TRBJ2-5, the V gene TRBV7-8; TRBD2 matches at 7 bases. This CDR3 comprises 14 residues. Trimming removed 5 bases from V and 5 bases from J; junction bases left unmatched: 8. In germline, CDR1 is SGHVS, CDR2 FQNEAQ.

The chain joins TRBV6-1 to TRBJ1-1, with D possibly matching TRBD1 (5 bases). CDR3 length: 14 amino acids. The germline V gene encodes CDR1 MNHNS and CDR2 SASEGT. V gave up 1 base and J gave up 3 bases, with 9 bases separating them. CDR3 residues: CASSEDGTDTEAFF. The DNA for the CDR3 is TGTGCCAGCAGTGAAGACGGGACTGACACTGAAGCTTTCTTT.

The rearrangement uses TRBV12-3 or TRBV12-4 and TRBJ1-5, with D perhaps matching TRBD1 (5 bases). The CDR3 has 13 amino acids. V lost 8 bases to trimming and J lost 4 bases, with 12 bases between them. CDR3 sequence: CASQGVENQPQHF. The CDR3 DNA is TGTGCCAGCCAAGGGGTGGAGAATCAGCCCCAGCATTTT.

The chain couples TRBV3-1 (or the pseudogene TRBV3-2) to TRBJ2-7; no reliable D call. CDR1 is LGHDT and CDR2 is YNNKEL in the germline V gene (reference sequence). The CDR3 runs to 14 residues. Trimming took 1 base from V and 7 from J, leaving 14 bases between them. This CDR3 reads CASSQGATMGEQYF. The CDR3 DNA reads TGTGCCAGCAGCCAAGGGGCCACCATGGGTGAGCAGTACTTC.

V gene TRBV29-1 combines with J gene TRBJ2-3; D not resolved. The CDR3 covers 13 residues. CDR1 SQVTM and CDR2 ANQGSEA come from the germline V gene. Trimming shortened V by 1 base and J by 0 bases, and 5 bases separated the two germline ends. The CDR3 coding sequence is TGCAGCGTTGAAGGCACTAGCACAGATACGCAGTATTTT. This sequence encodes CSVEGTSTDTQYF.

CDR3 protein: CASSGGALKTQYF. The CDR3 coding sequence is TGTGCCAGCAGCGGGGGGGCCCTTAAGACCCAGTACTTC. The chain recombines TRBV5-6 with TRBJ2-5, with D possibly TRBD2 on 7 matching bases. V was cut by 4 bases and J by 6 bases, with 13 bases left in between. CDR3 length: 13 amino acids. The V gene's germline CDR1 is SGHDT and CDR2 YYEEEE.

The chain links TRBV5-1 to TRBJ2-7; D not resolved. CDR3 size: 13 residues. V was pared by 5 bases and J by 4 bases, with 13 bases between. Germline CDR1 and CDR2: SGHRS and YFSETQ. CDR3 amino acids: CASSSSPLYEQYF. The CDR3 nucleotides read TGCGCCAGCAGTTCCTCTCCCCTGTACGAGCAGTACTTC.

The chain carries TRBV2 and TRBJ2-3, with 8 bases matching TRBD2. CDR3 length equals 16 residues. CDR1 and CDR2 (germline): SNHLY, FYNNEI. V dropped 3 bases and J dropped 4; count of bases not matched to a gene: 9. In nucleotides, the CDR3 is TGTGCCAGCAGTGACCACGGGACTAGGGGCGCAGATACGCAGTATTTT. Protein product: CASSDHGTRGADTQYF.

CDR3 bases: TGTGCCAGCAGCCCCGTGGGGGGTAATGAGCAGTTCTTC. Translating it yields CASSPVGGNEQFF. The chain is built from TRBV7-9 and TRBJ2-1; a possible D gene is TRBD2 (6 bases). Germline V gives CDR1 SEHNR, CDR2 FQNEAQ (reference sequence). This CDR3 contains 13 residues. The V and J ends lost 5 bases and 7 bases respectively, with 12 bases between them.

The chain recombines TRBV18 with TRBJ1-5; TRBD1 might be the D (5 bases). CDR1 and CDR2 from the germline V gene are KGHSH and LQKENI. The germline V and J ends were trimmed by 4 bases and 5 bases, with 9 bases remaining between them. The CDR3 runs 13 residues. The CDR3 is CASSQGNDQPQHF. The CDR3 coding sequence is TGTGCCAGCTCACAGGGGAATGATCAGCCCCAGCATTTT.

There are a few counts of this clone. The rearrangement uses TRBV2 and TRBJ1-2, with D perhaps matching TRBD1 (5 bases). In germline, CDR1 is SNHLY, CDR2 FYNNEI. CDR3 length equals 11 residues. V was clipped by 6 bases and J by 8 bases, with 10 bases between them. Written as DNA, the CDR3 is TGTGCCAGCAGCCGGGACTTCGGCTACACCTTC. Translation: CASSRDFGYTF.

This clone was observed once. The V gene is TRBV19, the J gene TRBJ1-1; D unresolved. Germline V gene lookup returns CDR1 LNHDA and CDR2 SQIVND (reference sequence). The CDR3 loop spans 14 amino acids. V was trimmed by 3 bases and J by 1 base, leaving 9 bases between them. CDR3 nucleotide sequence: TGTGCCAGTAGTATTGGGCAGAAGAACACTGAAGCTTTCTTT. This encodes CASSIGQKNTEAFF.

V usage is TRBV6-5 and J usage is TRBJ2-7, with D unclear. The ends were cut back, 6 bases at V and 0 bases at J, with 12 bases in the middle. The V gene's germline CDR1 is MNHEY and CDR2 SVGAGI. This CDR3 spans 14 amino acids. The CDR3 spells CASSFDGDSYEQYF. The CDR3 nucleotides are TGTGCCAGCAGCTTTGACGGAGACTCCTACGAGCAGTACTTC.

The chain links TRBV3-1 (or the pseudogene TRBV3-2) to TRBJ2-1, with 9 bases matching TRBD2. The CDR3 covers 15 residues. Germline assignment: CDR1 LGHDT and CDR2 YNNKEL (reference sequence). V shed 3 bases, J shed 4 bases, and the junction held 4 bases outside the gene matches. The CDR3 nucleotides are TGTGCCAGCAGCCATAGCGGGGGACCTTACAATGAGCAGTTCTTC. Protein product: CASSHSGGPYNEQFF.

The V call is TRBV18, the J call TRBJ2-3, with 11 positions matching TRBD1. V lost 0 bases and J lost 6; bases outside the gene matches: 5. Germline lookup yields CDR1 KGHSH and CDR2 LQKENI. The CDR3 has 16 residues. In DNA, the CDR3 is TGTGCCAGCTCACCACCGCGGACAGGGGGCGTGGATACGCAGTATTTT. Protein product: CASSPPRTGGVDTQYF.

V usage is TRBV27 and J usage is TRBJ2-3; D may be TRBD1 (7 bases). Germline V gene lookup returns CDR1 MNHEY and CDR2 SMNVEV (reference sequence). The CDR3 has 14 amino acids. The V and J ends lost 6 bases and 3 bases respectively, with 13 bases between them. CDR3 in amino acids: CASSRQGGTDTQYF. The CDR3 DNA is TGTGCCAGCAGCAGACAGGGAGGAACAGATACGCAGTATTTT.

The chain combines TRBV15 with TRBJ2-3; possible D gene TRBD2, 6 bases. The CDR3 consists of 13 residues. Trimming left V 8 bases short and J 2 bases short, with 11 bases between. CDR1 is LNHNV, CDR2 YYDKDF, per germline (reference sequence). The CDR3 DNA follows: TGTGCCACCGGGAGGCTGCCCACAGATACGCAGTATTTT. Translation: CATGRLPTDTQYF.

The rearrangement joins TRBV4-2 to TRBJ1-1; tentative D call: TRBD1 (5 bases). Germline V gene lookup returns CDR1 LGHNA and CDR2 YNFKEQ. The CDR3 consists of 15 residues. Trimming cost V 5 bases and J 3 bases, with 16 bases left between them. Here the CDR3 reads CASSVRPGGDTEAFF. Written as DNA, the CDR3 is TGTGCCAGCAGCGTCCGCCCTGGGGGGGACACTGAAGCTTTCTTT.

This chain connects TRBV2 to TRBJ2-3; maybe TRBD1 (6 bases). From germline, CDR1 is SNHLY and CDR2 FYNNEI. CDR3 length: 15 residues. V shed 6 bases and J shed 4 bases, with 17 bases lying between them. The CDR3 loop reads CASRKQGSGADTQYF. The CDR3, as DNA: TGTGCCAGCAGGAAACAGGGATCTGGGGCAGATACGCAGTATTTT.

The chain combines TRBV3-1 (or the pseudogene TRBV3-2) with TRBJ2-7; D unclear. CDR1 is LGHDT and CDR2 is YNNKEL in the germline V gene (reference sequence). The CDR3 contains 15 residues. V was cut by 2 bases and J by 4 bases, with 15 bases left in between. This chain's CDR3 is CASSQMIHDLYEQYF. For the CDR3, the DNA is TGTGCCAGCAGCCAAATGATCCATGACTTGTACGAGCAGTACTTC.

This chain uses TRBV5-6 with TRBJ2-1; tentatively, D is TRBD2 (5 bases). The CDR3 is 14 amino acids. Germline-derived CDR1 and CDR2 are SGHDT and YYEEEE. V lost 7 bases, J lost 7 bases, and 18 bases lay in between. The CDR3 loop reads CASLWRNRRNEQFF. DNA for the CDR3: TGTGCCAGCCTCTGGCGTAACCGGAGGAATGAGCAGTTCTTC.

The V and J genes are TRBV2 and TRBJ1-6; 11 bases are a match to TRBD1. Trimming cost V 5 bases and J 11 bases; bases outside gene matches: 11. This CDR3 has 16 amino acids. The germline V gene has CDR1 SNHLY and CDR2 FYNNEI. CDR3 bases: TGTGCCAGCAGTACCGGGACAGGGGGTGTAATGGCACCCCTCCACTTT. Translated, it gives CASSTGTGGVMAPLHF.

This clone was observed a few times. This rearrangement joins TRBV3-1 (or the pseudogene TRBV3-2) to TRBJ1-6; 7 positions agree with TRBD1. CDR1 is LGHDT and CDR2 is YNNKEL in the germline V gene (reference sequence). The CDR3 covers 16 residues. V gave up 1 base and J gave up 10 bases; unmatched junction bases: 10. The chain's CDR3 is CASSQGLTGRRSPLHF. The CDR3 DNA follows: TGTGCCAGCAGCCAAGGGTTGACAGGGCGGCGGTCACCCCTCCACTTT.

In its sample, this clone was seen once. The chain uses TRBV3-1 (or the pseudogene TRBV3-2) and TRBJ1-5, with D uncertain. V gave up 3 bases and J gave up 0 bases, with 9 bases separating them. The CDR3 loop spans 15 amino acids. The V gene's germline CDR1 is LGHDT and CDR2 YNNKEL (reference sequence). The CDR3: CASSQDGSSNQPQHF. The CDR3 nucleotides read TGTGCCAGCAGCCAGGACGGGAGTAGCAATCAGCCCCAGCATTTT.

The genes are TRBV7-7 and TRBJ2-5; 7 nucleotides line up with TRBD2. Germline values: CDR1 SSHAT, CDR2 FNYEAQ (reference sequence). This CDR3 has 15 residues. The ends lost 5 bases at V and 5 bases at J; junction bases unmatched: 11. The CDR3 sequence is CASSPRARGGETQYF. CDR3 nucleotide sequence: TGTGCCAGCAGCCCCCGGGCGAGGGGAGGGGAGACCCAGTACTTC.

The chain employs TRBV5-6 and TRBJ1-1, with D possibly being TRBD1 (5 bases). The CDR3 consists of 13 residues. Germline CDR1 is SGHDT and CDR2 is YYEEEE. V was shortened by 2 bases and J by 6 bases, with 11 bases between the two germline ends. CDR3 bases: TGTGCCAGCAGCTTCGGGCGGGGGTCTGAAGCTTTCTTT. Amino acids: CASSFGRGSEAFF.

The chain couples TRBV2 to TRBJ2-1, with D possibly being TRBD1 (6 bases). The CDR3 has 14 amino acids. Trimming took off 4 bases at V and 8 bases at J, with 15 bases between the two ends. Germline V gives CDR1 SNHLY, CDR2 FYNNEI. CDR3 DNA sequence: TGTGCCAGCAGTGCGGGGCAGGGGTTCCATGAGCAGTTCTTC. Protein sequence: CASSAGQGFHEQFF.